This TCR beta chain was profiled in a study of T cells in Graves' hyperthyroidism and ophthalmopathy. This clonotype came up a few times. No antigen is known for it. Study-level findings and limits: In simple terms, a model built on 13 V-J features told ophthalmopathy apart from stable hyperthyroidism. Clonotypes that were expanded in thyroid above 0.001 mostly appeared in blood too.

Exclusion followed for patients with uncontrolled infection, other autoimmune disease, pregnancy or lactation. What was amplified from RNA transcripts were TCR beta CDR3 regions. First-round RT-PCR of the TCR CDR3 relied on the HTBI primer set. TCRdb redid the calling of the multiplex PCR reads with MiXCR, one entry per CDR3 protein. The table includes about 740,000 distinct CDR3 sequences, roughly 15% detected once. The sequence was obtained from a young woman with Graves' hyperthyroidism. Source material: blood.

The CDR3 sequence is CASRSGTGYTDTQYF. The CDR3 DNA reads as TGTGCCAGCAGATCCGGGACAGGATACACAGATACGCAGTATTTT. The chain combines TRBV6-1 with TRBJ2-3; TRBD1 agrees at 8 bases. CDR3 size: 15 residues. The J segment lost 2 bases and the V segment lost 6 bases, leaving 7 bases of the junction unmatched. The germline V gene has CDR1 MNHNS and CDR2 SASEGT.